Many counts were recorded for the clone carrying this T cell receptor (beta chain). Its antigen is not known. The data were obtained in a study of CD8 T cells in ankylosing spondylitis. General study results and limits: It appeared that ankylosing spondylitis blood was characterized by a TCR beta motif of several highly homologous variants. Enrichment of disease-linked clones was reportedly significant in matched ankylosing spondylitis synovial fluid. Within peripheral blood, clones linked to disease were CD8+ and relatively rare.

This CDR3 is built from 14 residues. The germline V gene has CDR1 MNHEY and CDR2 SMNVEV (reference sequence). Trimming shortened V by 6 bases and J by 5 bases, and 16 bases separated the two germline ends. Quantitative 5'-RACE with molecular barcodes generated TCR beta libraries. TCRdb called the 5' RACE reads again in MiXCR, with one record for every CDR3 protein. Here the sample spans some 200,000 distinct CDR3 sequences, 10% to 15% being singletons. This clonotype originated in a male donor with ankylosing spondylitis or in good health (not recorded which). The J gene is TRBJ1-1, the V gene TRBV27; D is possibly TRBD1 (5 bases). The source material was blood, either unsorted or a sorted T cell fraction (not recorded which). The CDR3 is CASRVQVVFTEAFF. The CDR3 DNA sequence: TGTGCCAGCAGGGTACAGGTTGTGTTTACTGAAGCTTTCTTT.